A selection of T cell receptor beta chains follows, all from one sample in a study of blood T cells in healthy people across ages. TCRdb reanalysed the 5' RACE reads using MiXCR and keeps one entry per CDR3 protein. The sample shows 1.8 million or so distinct CDR3 sequences, 30% to 40% of them seen only once. The sequenced sample consisted of blood. These receptors were obtained from a human donor in good health. The CDR3 runs from the conserved cysteine through the conserved F or W. The D gene is left open where the match is weak. The size entry is marked missing in some rows and otherwise reads once, few, many or a size class.

v_call	d_call	clone_size	j_call	cdr3_nt	cdr3_aa
TRBV7-7	-	many	TRBJ2-1	TGTGCCAGCAGCTTAGATCGACACAATGAGCAGTTCTTC	CASSLDRHNEQFF
TRBV6-5	-	-	TRBJ2-5	TGTGCCAGCACGGCTCAAGAGACCCAGTACTTC	CASTAQETQYF
TRBV29-1	TRBD2	-	TRBJ2-5	TGCAGCGTTGAGGGACTAGCGAGGGAGACCCAGTACTTC	CSVEGLARETQYF
TRBV24-1	-	-	TRBJ1-2	TGTGCCACCAGTGATTTCGAGGATGGCTACACCTTC	CATSDFEDGYTF
TRBV11-2	TRBD1	few	TRBJ2-7	TGTGCCAGCAGCCAAGACAGGGCCTCCTACGAGCAGTACTTC	CASSQDRASYEQYF
TRBV6-5	TRBD1	-	TRBJ2-2	TGTGCCAGCAGGCCCCCGGACAGGGACACCGGGGAGCTGTTTTTT	CASRPPDRDTGELFF
TRBV12-3/TRBV12-4	-	many	TRBJ2-3	TGTGCCAGCAGTCAGGACTCCTTAGGAACAGATACGCAGTATTTT	CASSQDSLGTDTQYF
TRBV3-1	-	-	TRBJ1-1	TGTGCCAGCAGCCTTTCCGGGATTAAGCCTTTCTTT	CASSLSGIKPFF
TRBV28	-	once	TRBJ2-4	TGTGCCAGCACATTACGCGGGGGACAGGAGGCCAAAAACATTCAGTACTTC	CASTLRGGQEAKNIQYF
TRBV4-1	-	-	TRBJ2-7	TGCGCCAGCAGCTCGCCGGGTGTGGGCCACGAGCAGTACTTC	CASSSPGVGHEQYF
TRBV3-1	-	-	TRBJ2-3	TGTGCCAGCAGCCATAAGGGGGTGGGCGCAGATACGCAGTATTTT	CASSHKGVGADTQYF
TRBV6-2/TRBV6-3	TRBD1	-	TRBJ1-5	TGTGCCAGCAGTTACGGGGACAGCCCTTTAGTCCAGCCCCAGCATTTT	CASSYGDSPLVQPQHF
TRBV15	TRBD1	few	TRBJ2-7	TGTGCCACCAGCAGAGATAGCTCGGACAGGCACTACGAGCAGTACTTC	CATSRDSSDRHYEQYF
TRBV7-2	-	-	TRBJ2-7	TGTGCCAGCGCGCCAGCTCGGGGAGGCTCCTACGAGCAGTACTTC	CASAPARGGSYEQYF
TRBV6-5	-	-	TRBJ2-7	TGTGCCAGCAGTTACTCGGACGCGGGGTACGAGCAGTACTTC	CASSYSDAGYEQYF
TRBV7-2	-	-	TRBJ2-1	TGTACCAGCAGCCTACTAACGCTTTGGTTCTTC	CTSSLLTLWFF
TRBV12-3/TRBV12-4	-	few	TRBJ2-7	TGTGCCAGCAGCACTCATAACACGTTCCCTGCTTACGAGCAGTACTTC	CASSTHNTFPAYEQYF
TRBV4-3	-	few	TRBJ1-6	TGCGCCAGCAGCCAAAGTTGGGGGATTGGGGATTCACCCCTCCACTTT	CASSQSWGIGDSPLHF